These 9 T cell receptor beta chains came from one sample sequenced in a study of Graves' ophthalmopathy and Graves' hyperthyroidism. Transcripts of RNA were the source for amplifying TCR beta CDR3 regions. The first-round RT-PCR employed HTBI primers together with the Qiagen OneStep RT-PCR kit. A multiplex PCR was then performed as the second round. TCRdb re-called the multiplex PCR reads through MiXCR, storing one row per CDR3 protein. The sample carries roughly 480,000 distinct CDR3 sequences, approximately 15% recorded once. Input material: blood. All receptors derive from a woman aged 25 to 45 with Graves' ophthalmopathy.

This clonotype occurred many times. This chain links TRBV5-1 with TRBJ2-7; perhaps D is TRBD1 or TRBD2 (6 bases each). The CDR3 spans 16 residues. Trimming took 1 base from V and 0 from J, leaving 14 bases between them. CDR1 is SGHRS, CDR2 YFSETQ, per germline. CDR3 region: CASSLYVGGSSYEQYF. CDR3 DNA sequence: TGCGCCAGCAGCTTGTATGTCGGGGGCAGCTCCTACGAGCAGTACTTC.

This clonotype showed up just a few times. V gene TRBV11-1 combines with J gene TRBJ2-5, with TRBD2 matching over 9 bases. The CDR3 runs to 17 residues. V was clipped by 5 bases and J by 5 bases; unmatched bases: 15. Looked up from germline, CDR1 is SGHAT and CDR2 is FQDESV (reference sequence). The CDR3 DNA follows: TGTGCCAGCAGCCAAGGGGCGGCTAGCGGGGCCCAGGAGACCCAGTACTTC. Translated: CASSQGAASGAQETQYF.

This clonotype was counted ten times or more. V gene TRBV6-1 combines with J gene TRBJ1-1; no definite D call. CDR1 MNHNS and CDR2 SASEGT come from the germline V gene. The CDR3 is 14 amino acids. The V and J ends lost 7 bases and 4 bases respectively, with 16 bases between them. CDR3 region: CASKAVRERTEAFF. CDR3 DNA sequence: TGTGCCAGCAAGGCGGTGAGAGAGCGCACTGAAGCTTTCTTT.

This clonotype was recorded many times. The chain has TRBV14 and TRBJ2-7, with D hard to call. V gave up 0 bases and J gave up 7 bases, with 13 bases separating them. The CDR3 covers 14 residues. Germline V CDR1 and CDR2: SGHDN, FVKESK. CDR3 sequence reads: CASSQDEPLLEQYF. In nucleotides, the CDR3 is TGTGCCAGCAGCCAAGACGAGCCTCTCCTAGAGCAGTACTTC.

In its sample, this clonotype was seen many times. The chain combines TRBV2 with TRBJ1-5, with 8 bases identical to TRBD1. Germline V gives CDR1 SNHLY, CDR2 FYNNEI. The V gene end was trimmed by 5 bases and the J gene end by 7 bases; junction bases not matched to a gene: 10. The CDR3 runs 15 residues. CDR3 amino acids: CASSFDRGRGQPQHF. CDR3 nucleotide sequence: TGTGCCAGCAGTTTCGACAGGGGCCGCGGACAGCCCCAGCATTTT.

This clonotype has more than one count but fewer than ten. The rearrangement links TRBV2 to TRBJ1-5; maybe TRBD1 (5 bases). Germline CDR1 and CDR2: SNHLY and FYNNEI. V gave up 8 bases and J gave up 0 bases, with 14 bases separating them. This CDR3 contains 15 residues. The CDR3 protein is CASERGPYSNQPQHF. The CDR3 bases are TGTGCCAGCGAAAGGGGCCCTTATAGCAATCAGCCCCAGCATTTT.

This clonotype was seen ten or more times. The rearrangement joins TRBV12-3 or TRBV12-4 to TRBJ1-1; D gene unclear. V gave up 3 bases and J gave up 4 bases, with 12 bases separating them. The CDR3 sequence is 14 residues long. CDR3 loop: CASSFSTGSTEAFF. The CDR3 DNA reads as TGTGCCAGCAGTTTCAGTACGGGATCCACTGAAGCTTTCTTT.

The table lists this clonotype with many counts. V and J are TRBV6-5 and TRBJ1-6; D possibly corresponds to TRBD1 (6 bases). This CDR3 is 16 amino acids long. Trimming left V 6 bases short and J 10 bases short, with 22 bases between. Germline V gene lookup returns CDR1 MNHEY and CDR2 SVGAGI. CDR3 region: CASRSTRGLAHSPLHF. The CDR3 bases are TGTGCCAGCAGGTCTACCCGGGGGCTTGCACACTCACCCCTCCACTTT.

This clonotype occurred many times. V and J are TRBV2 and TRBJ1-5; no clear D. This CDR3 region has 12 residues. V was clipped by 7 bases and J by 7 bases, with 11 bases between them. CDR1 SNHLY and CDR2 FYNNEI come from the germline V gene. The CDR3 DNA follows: TGTGCCAGCACGGTGGCCCGGCAGCCCCAGCATTTT. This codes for CASTVARQPQHF.